This is a list of T cell receptor beta chains from one sample in a study of chemoradiotherapy in HPV16-positive cancers. Only in-frame clones appear in the TCRdb table, and some are missing; sequencing was by immunoSEQ multiplex PCR. The sample includes tens of thousands of clones, roughly nine tenths of them seen just once. Sequenced material: blood, taken from a patient who underwent chemoradiotherapy. These receptors originate from a human donor with HPV-associated anogenital cancer. The CDR3 runs from the conserved cysteine through the conserved F or W. D genes are given only for firm matches. Rows give clone size only sometimes, using once, few, many, or a class for an expanded clone.

cdr3_aa cdr3_nt d_call j_call clone_size v_call
CATRPGQAYEQYF TGTGCCACCAGGCCGGGACAGGCCTACGAGCAGTACTTC TRBD1 TRBJ2-7 - TRBV6-5
CATSILREGEGYTF TGTGCCACCAGCATTTTAAGAGAGGGGGAAGGCTACACCTTC - TRBJ1-2 - TRBV15
CASSSEGGGPDTQYF TGTGCCAGCAGTTCCGAGGGCGGGGGGCCAGATACGCAGTATTTT TRBD2 TRBJ2-3 - TRBV6-5
CASSSGAYEQYF TGTGCCAGCAGCTCAGGTGCCTACGAGCAGTACTTC - TRBJ2-7 - TRBV9
CASLRDRALNQPQHF TGTGCCAGCCTTAGGGACAGGGCCTTAAATCAGCCCCAGCATTTT TRBD1 TRBJ1-5 few TRBV6-1
CASSTDRGKAFF TGTGCCAGTAGTACAGACAGGGGAAAAGCTTTCTTT TRBD1 TRBJ1-1 - TRBV19
CASSGGTAGSYEQYF TGTGCCAGCAGTGGCGGGACAGCCGGCTCCTACGAGCAGTACTTC - TRBJ2-7 - TRBV6-1
CASRSASGGANEQFF TGTGCCAGCAGGTCCGCTAGCGGGGGGGCCAATGAGCAGTTCTTC TRBD2 TRBJ2-1 - TRBV7-2
CASSWGLGGTQYF TGTGCCAGCAGCTGGGGTCTAGGGGGGACCCAGTACTTC - TRBJ2-5 - TRBV5-6
CASSWAGGSTGELFF TGTGCCAGCAGCTGGGCGGGAGGAAGTACCGGGGAGCTGTTTTTT TRBD2 TRBJ2-2 few TRBV5-4
CAWQEGPNQPQHF TGTGCCTGGCAGGAAGGGCCCAATCAGCCCCAGCATTTT - TRBJ1-5 - TRBV30
CASSLQENTGELFF TGTGCCAGCAGCTTACAGGAGAACACCGGGGAGCTGTTTTTT - TRBJ2-2 once TRBV13
CSVPRGGEQFF TGCAGTGTCCCCCGGGGTGGGGAGCAGTTCTTC - TRBJ2-1 - TRBV20-1
CASSTMPGQGDHRNQPQHF TGTGCCAGCAGCACGATGCCGGGACAGGGAGATCATCGCAATCAGCCCCAGCATTTT - TRBJ1-5 - TRBV21-1
CASSRIIITAGGEQYF TGTGCCAGCAGCAGAATAATAATTACAGCTGGAGGCGAGCAGTACTTC - TRBJ2-7 - TRBV7-9
CASSPGQASDQYF TGTGCCAGCTCACCGGGACAGGCCTCGGATCAGTACTTC TRBD1 TRBJ2-4 - TRBV18
CSAWDTEAFF TGCAGTGCTTGGGACACTGAAGCTTTCTTT - TRBJ1-1 - TRBV20-1
CASSEGMGQGIRTQYF TGTGCCAGCAGCGAGGGGATGGGACAGGGGATTAGGACCCAGTACTTC TRBD1 TRBJ2-5 - TRBV9
CASSQVVGRGPMAKNIQYF TGCGCCAGCAGCCAAGTCGTCGGGAGGGGCCCTATGGCCAAAAACATTCAGTACTTC TRBD2 TRBJ2-4 - TRBV4-1
CASSVGQRLNTGELFF TGTGCCAGCAGCGTAGGGCAGCGGCTGAACACCGGGGAGCTGTTTTTT - TRBJ2-2 - TRBV9
CASSLHENTEAFF TGTGCCAGCAGCTTACACGAAAACACTGAAGCTTTCTTT - TRBJ1-1 - TRBV7-9
CASSMGTANSPLHF TGTGCCAGCAGCATGGGGACAGCAAATTCACCCCTCCACTTT TRBD1 TRBJ1-6 - TRBV7-3
CASRGDGNYGYTF TGTGCCAGCAGGGGGGACGGAAACTATGGCTACACCTTC - TRBJ1-2 - TRBV27
CASSIEGHSNQPQHF TGTGCCAGTAGTATAGAGGGGCATAGCAATCAGCCCCAGCATTTT - TRBJ1-5 - TRBV19
CASSYSGENQPQHF TGTGCCAGCAGTTACTCGGGAGAGAATCAGCCCCAGCATTTT - TRBJ1-5 - TRBV6-6
CASSYSRTGDSYEQYF TGTGCCAGCAGTTACTCGAGGACAGGGGATTCCTACGAGCAGTACTTC TRBD1 TRBJ2-7 - TRBV6-5
CASSLAPLAGVNTGELFF TGTGCCAGCAGCTTAGCCCCCCTAGCGGGGGTGAACACCGGGGAGCTGTTTTTT TRBD2 TRBJ2-2 - TRBV7-6
CASSSRVETEAFF TGTGCCAGCAGCTCCAGGGTGGAGACTGAAGCTTTCTTT - TRBJ1-1 - TRBV11-3
CASSFRVDYEQYF TGTGCCAGCAGCTTCCGGGTCGACTACGAGCAGTACTTC - TRBJ2-7 once TRBV7-9
CASSQDLRTSGESQETQYF TGCGCCAGCAGCCAAGACCTTCGGACTAGCGGGGAAAGTCAAGAGACCCAGTACTTC TRBD2 TRBJ2-5 - TRBV4-3
CAISGGKETQYF TGTGCCATCAGTGGAGGGAAAGAGACCCAGTACTTC - TRBJ2-5 - TRBV10-3
CASSLWGQGGTQPQHF TGTGCCAGCAGCTTATGGGGTCAGGGCGGGACTCAGCCCCAGCATTTT - TRBJ1-5 - TRBV7-8
CASSRTSGGAYEQFF TGTGCCAGCTCACGGACTAGCGGGGGGGCATATGAGCAGTTCTTC TRBD2 TRBJ2-1 - TRBV18
CASLSRETYEQYF TGTGCCAGCTTAAGCAGGGAGACCTACGAGCAGTACTTC - TRBJ2-7 - TRBV25-1
CASSGYTNNSPLHF TGTGCCAGCAGCGGTTACACAAATAATTCACCCCTCCACTTT - TRBJ1-6 - TRBV7-9
CASSQDRRAREQYF TGCGCCAGCAGCCAAGATCGTAGGGCCCGCGAGCAGTACTTC - TRBJ2-7 - TRBV4-3
CASSETGYQETQYF TGTGCCAGCAGTGAGACAGGGTACCAAGAGACCCAGTACTTC TRBD1 TRBJ2-5 - TRBV25-1
CASSLNTAVGDTQYF TGCGCCAGCAGCTTGAACACAGCGGTGGGGGATACGCAGTATTTT - TRBJ2-3 - TRBV5-1
CASSLTRGNNSPLHF TGTGCCAGCAGCCTCACCCGGGGGAATAATTCACCCCTCCACTTT - TRBJ1-6 - TRBV11-2
CATSRDSSGSQVFLGGYTF TGTGCCACCAGCAGAGATTCTTCTGGGTCACAGGTTTTTTTGGGTGGCTACACCTTC - TRBJ1-2 - TRBV15
CASSQMTYNEQFF TGTGCCAGCAGCCAAATGACATACAATGAGCAGTTCTTC - TRBJ2-1 - TRBV4-2
CASSPGKQEGLVAFF TGTGCCAGCTCACCAGGGAAGCAGGAGGGTTTGGTAGCTTTCTTT - TRBJ1-1 - TRBV18
CASSHWGDNSPLHF TGTGCCAGCAGTCACTGGGGTGATAATTCACCCCTCCACTTT - TRBJ1-6 - TRBV27
CASSSRAGFSYEQYF TGTGCCAGCAGCTCCCGGGCAGGGTTTTCCTACGAGCAGTACTTC - TRBJ2-7 - TRBV7-2
CASSYITGLGNEQFF TGTGCCAGCAGTTACATTACAGGGTTGGGTAATGAGCAGTTCTTC - TRBJ2-1 - TRBV6-5
CASTQSSGGGGYTF TGTGCCAGCACCCAGTCGTCAGGGGGGGGAGGCTACACCTTC TRBD1 TRBJ1-2 - TRBV6-5
CASSRLPSGQEDQPQHF TGTGCCAGCAGCCGACTTCCCAGCGGACAGGAGGATCAGCCCCAGCATTTT - TRBJ1-5 - TRBV21-1
CASSEATGDAEAFF TGTGCCAGCAGTGAAGCCACAGGGGACGCTGAAGCTTTCTTT TRBD1 TRBJ1-1 - TRBV2
CASSLAPRSTDTQYF TGTGCCAGCAGCTTAGCGCCCAGGAGCACAGATACGCAGTATTTT - TRBJ2-3 - TRBV7-2
CASSLQRGSGGADTQYF TGTGCCAGCAGTTTACAACGGGGTAGCGGGGGGGCAGATACGCAGTATTTT TRBD2 TRBJ2-3 - TRBV27
CASSLSGRTSDEQFF TGCGCCAGCAGCCTCAGCGGGAGGACGAGTGATGAGCAGTTCTTC TRBD2 TRBJ2-1 once TRBV5-1
CASSASNGNTQYF TGTGCCAGCAGTGCTTCAAACGGTAATACGCAGTATTTT - TRBJ2-3 - TRBV6-4
CASRRDYSSSYNEQFF TGCGCCAGCAGACGGGACTATTCAAGCTCCTACAATGAGCAGTTCTTC TRBD2 TRBJ2-1 - TRBV5-1
CASSLDVEQYF TGTGCCAGCAGCTTGGATGTCGAGCAGTACTTC - TRBJ2-7 - TRBV5-6
CASSPGTSGGEYEQYF TGCGCCAGCAGCCCGGGGACTAGCGGGGGGGAGTACGAGCAGTACTTC TRBD2 TRBJ2-7 few TRBV4-3
CASTPQGTYNSPLHF TGTGCCAGCACCCCACAGGGGACCTATAATTCACCCCTCCACTTT TRBD1 TRBJ1-6 once TRBV2
CASSLAAGRETQYF TGTGCCAGCAGCTTAGCGGCAGGGAGGGAGACCCAGTACTTC - TRBJ2-5 - TRBV7-2
CASSIKGNYQPQHF TGTGCCAGTAGTATCAAAGGGAACTATCAGCCCCAGCATTTT - TRBJ1-5 few TRBV19
CAWSGASGIDYEQYF TGTGCCTGGAGTGGGGCTAGCGGGATTGACTACGAGCAGTACTTC TRBD2 TRBJ2-7 - TRBV30
CASSLGDTLFETQYF TGCGCCAGCAGCTTGGGGGACACTCTCTTTGAGACCCAGTACTTC - TRBJ2-5 - TRBV5-1